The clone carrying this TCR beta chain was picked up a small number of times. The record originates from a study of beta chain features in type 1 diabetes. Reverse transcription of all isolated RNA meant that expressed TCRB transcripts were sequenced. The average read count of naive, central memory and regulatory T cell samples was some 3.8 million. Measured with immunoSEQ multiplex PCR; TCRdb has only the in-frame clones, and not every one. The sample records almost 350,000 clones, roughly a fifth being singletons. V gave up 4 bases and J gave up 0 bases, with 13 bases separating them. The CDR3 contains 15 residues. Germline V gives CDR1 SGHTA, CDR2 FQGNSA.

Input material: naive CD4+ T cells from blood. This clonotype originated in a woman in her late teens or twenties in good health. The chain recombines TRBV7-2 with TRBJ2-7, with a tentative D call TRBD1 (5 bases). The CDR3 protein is CASSSMGLGSYEQYF. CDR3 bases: TGTGCCAGCAGCTCCATGGGGCTAGGCTCCTACGAGCAGTACTTC.